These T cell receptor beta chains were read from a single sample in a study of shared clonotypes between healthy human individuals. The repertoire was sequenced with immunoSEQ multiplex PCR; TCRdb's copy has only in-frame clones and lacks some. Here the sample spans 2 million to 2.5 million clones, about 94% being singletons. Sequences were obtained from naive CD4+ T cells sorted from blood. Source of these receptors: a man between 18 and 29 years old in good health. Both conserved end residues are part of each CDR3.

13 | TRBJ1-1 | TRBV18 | CASSLLQDTEAFF
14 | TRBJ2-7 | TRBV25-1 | CASSESTDAYEQYF
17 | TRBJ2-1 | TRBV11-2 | CASSLAGGVSSYNEQFF
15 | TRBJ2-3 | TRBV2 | CASNILAGGADTQYF
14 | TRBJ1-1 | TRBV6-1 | CASTRTAITTEAFF
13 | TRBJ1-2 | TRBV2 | CASSDRGNYGYTF
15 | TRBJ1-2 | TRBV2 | CASSPGGIFNYGYTF
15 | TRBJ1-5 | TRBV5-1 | CASSLDGLGNQPQHF
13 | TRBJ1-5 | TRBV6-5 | CASSYKWDQPQHF
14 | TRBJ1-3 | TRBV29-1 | CSVLGTGAGNTIYF
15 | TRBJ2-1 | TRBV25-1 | CASSGTSGRYNEQFF
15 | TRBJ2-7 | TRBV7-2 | CASSPQRLGEGEQYF
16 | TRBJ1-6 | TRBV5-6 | CASSFKQSSYNSPLHF
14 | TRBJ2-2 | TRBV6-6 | CASSYGSPTGELFF
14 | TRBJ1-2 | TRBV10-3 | CAISAFQGSNGYTF
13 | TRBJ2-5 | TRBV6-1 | CASSVAYQETQYF